This T cell receptor beta chain was sequenced for a study of control samples from healthy donors and cancer patients. TCRdb's copy holds only in-frame clones and misses some; the assay was immunoSEQ multiplex PCR. Of over 100,000 clones listed, 92% are singletons. This sequence was found in a woman between 18 and 29 years old in good health. Sequenced sample: blood.

CDR3 amino acids: CASSLDTGTYNEQFF. The CDR3 region has the DNA TGTGCCAGCAGCTTGGACACGGGGACCTACAATGAGCAGTTCTTC. The chain uses TRBV5-5 and TRBJ2-1; possible D gene TRBD2, 5 bases. Trimming removed 0 bases at V and 2 bases at J, with 9 bases between. The CDR3 loop spans 15 amino acids. CDR1 is SGHKS, CDR2 YYEKEE, per germline (reference sequence).